The rows below give T cell receptor beta chains drawn from one sample of a study of early T cells in non-severe SARS-CoV-2 infection. TCRdb analysed the 5' RACE reads with MiXCR anew, one entry per CDR3 protein. The table records about 80,000 distinct CDR3 sequences, 14% of them present only once. The sequenced material came from whole blood. Receptors originate from an adult who was a healthcare worker with PCR-confirmed SARS-CoV-2 infection or an uninfected control (not recorded which). Both conserved end residues are part of each CDR3. D genes are given only for firm matches. Clone size appears in some rows only: once, few, many, or a class for an expanded clone.

J gene	V gene	D gene	clone size	CDR3 DNA	CDR3 protein
TRBJ2-7	TRBV4-1	.	.	TGCGCCAGCAGCCAAGAACGGGGCACCTACGAGCAGTACTTC	CASSQERGTYEQYF
TRBJ2-7	TRBV12-3/TRBV12-4	.	few	TGTGCCAGCAGTTTCCGGTTTGGGTATCAGCAGTACTTC	CASSFRFGYQQYF
TRBJ2-1	TRBV5-1	.	.	TGCGCCAGCACCATTGAGGGGACATCCTCCTACAATGAGCAGTTCTTC	CASTIEGTSSYNEQFF
TRBJ2-6	TRBV28	.	many	TGTGCCAGCAGTTTATTCGAGTTGAGGAGACACTCTGGGGCCAACGTCCTGACTTTC	CASSLFELRRHSGANVLTF
TRBJ2-2	TRBV21-1	.	many	TGTGCCAGCAGCAAAAAGATAACTAGACCAAGGCCCGGGGAGCTGTTTTTT	CASSKKITRPRPGELFF
TRBJ2-5	TRBV5-5	TRBD2	.	TGTGCCAGCAGCTTGCACACTAGCGGGCACAAAGAGACCCAGTACTTC	CASSLHTSGHKETQYF
TRBJ2-3	TRBV15	.	.	TGTGCCACCAGTCCGACTACCACAGATACGCAGTATTTT	CATSPTTTDTQYF
TRBJ2-3	TRBV5-1	.	.	TGCGCCAGTTTAGAGGGGCGTTCCACAGATACGCAGTATTTT	CASLEGRSTDTQYF
TRBJ2-3	TRBV7-2	.	few	TGTGCCAGCAGCTTCCAACCCTCCAACACAGATACGCAGTATTTT	CASSFQPSNTDTQYF
TRBJ1-2	TRBV11-2	.	many	TGTGCCAGCAGCTTAGATTCCGGGTTCTATGGCTACACCTTC	CASSLDSGFYGYTF
TRBJ2-7	TRBV11-2	.	few	TGTGCCAGCAGCTTCGGAACGCATGGCTACGAGCAGTACTTC	CASSFGTHGYEQYF
TRBJ1-5	TRBV7-8	.	few	TGTGCCAGCAGCTGGGGGTTGGCAGGGATGAACAATCAGCCCCAGCATTTT	CASSWGLAGMNNQPQHF
TRBJ2-7	TRBV20-1	TRBD2	few	TGCAGTGCTAGTTCCCCAGCGGGGGGATCCTACGAGCAGTACTTC	CSASSPAGGSYEQYF
TRBJ1-5	TRBV3-1	.	.	TGTGCCAGCAGCCAAGGAGAAGGACTGATGAATCAGCCCCAGCATTTT	CASSQGEGLMNQPQHF
TRBJ2-2	TRBV7-7	.	few	TGTGCCAGCAGCCAAACCACGACAGCGAACACCGGGGAGCTGTTTTTT	CASSQTTTANTGELFF
TRBJ2-7	TRBV12-5	.	many	TGTGCTAGTGGTTCGGGGGATGTTGGACAAATCGACGAGCAGTACTTC	CASGSGDVGQIDEQYF
TRBJ1-4	TRBV5-5	.	few	TGTGCCAGCAGCTTTGGAGGAGATAATGAAAAACTGTTTTTT	CASSFGGDNEKLFF
TRBJ1-2	TRBV28	.	.	TGTGCCAGCCTCGGCGGTAGGTTCCGTGGCTACACCTTC	CASLGGRFRGYTF